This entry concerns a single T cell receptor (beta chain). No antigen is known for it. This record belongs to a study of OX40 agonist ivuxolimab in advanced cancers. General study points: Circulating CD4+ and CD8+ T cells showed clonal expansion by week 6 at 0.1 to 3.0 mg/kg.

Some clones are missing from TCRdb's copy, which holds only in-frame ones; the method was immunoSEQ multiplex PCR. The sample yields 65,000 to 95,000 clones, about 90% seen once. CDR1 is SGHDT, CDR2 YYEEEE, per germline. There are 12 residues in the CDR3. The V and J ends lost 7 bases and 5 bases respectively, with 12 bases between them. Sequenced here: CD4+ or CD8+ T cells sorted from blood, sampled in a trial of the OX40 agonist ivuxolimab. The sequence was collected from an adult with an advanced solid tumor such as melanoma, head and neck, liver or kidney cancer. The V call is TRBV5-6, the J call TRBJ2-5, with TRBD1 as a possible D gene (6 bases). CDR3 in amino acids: CASGRGRETQYF. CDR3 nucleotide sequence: TGTGCCAGCGGCAGGGGCCGGGAGACCCAGTACTTC.